This T cell receptor (beta chain) was captured by sequencing in a study of blood T cells in healthy people across ages. General study points: Long-lived and aged donors differed, with more naive CD4+ cells and higher diversity in the long-lived.

The CDR3 consists of 15 residues. Trimming removed 2 bases at V and 9 bases at J, with 14 bases between. Next came a second PCR, run for about 6 to 12 cycles, which used a sample-barcoded 5' primer along with a J-beta primer mix. TCRdb analysed the 5' RACE reads with MiXCR anew, one entry per CDR3 protein. The data hold roughly 860,000 distinct CDR3 sequences, with around 68% observed a single time. This clonotype was observed a few times. The antigen is unknown. This clonotype was sampled from a man aged 25 to 45 in good health. The chain combines TRBV12-3 or TRBV12-4 with TRBJ1-6; no reliable D call. The sequencing sample was made of blood. In DNA, the CDR3 is TGTGCCAGCAGTTTAAGGCCCGCTAGCGGTTCACCCCTCCACTTT. Protein sequence: CASSLRPASGSPLHF.